This T cell receptor beta chain emerged from a study of T cell responses to AZD1222 COVID-19 vaccine. Study-wide findings and caveats: The CD4 TCRs associated with vaccination extended across spike and predominated at 160-218 and 743-854.

In regard to this clone: Its matching antigen is unknown.

TCRdb's table, derived via immunoSEQ multiplex PCR, lists solely in-frame clones and lacks some. The table lists over 75,000 clones, roughly 85% of them singletons, with roughly 3.1% in the top ten. The CDR3 is 13 residues long. V was trimmed by 4 bases and J by 3 bases, leaving 9 bases between them. Germline V gene sequence: CDR1 SGHNT, CDR2 YENEEA. The source of this sequence is an adult who received the AZD1222 COVID-19 vaccine. The rearrangement links TRBV11-3 to TRBJ1-1, with D maybe TRBD1 (5 bases). The material was peripheral blood, obtained 28 days after the second AZD1222 dose. The CDR3 sequence: CASSYGAHTEAFF. The DNA of the CDR3 is TGTGCCAGCAGCTACGGGGCGCACACTGAAGCTTTCTTT.